This TCR beta chain was retrieved from a study of shared clonotypes between healthy human individuals (dated by TCRdb to 2020 to 2022). For context, the study as a whole: A couple of women and a few men aged 18 to 49 years were included in the cohort. Leukapheresis yielded between about 0.85 and 10 billion PBMCs per donor. To increase sequencing depth and limit assay-specific biases, different laboratories used diverse techniques to prepare libraries and sequence TCR repertoires. For each donor, CD4 naive and CD4 memory were each given three plates, CD8 naive was given two plates, and CD8 memory was given one plate. To estimate repertoire size and how much clonotypes are shared between individuals, the study performed deep sequencing of blood TCR repertoires from a few healthy adults. Results and caveats for the whole study, not just this receptor: Compared with non-shared clonotypes, clonotypes shared by all four sorted-subset donors had higher generation probabilities. Pairwise subsampling indicated that sequencing depth was expected to affect the degree of clonotype sharing among donors. Naive subsets generally had larger estimated clonotype richness than memory subsets. Incomplete sequencing was indicated by rarefaction of sorted-subset datasets, despite the large sequencing depth. The genetic and exposure-history diversity represented was limited by the small number of donors. Approximately 5% of naive CD4, 3.5% of naive CD8, around 2.3% of memory CD4, and 0.4% of memory CD8 clonotypes were shared across four donors. Only blood was sampled, and tissue TCR repertoires likely differ from those in blood.

Donors were healthy HIV-negative adults with no recently reported acute infections or vaccinations. Every donor was a Caucasian adult residing in Nashville, Tennessee, USA. CD4+ T cells were enriched through magnetic negative selection, after which naive cells were positively selected on CD45RA and the remaining negative fraction served as the memory subset. Blood was collected by leukapheresis, and PBMCs were isolated by Ficoll-Histopaque density gradient centrifugation and then cryopreserved in liquid nitrogen vapor phase. Purity and quantity of every magnetically sorted T cell population were checked by analytical flow cytometry. From each sorted fraction, genomic DNA was isolated and quantified by UV absorbance on a Nanodrop 2000c. Details on this clone: No cognate antigen has been identified for it. No base quality values were provided; no much bigger clone lies one nucleotide off.

CDR1 and CDR2, looked up from the germline V gene, are MNHNS and SASEGT. Trimming removed 0 bases from V and 5 bases from J, leaving 13 bases between the germline ends. The CDR3 starts with the cysteine, ends with the phenylalanine, and has 15 residues. The kept DNA is CDR3 alone, 45 bases in frame from the first base. Using the deep immunoSEQ assay, TCR CDR3 regions were amplified from genomic DNA by multiplex PCR. Extracted genomic DNA from each cell subset was spread evenly across all wells of several immunoSEQ 96-well plates, with each plate serving as a replicate. Each replicate PCR for sorted subsets received approximately 220 ng genomic DNA, equal to about 29,000 T cell genomes. The purified libraries were quantified using a Qubit 3.0 fluorometer, sized with a Bioanalyzer 2100, and then quantified again using the KAPA Library Quantification kit. Every immunoSEQ 96-well plate was sequenced on a dedicated single-read 150-cycle Illumina NextSeq 550 flow cell. As for how the authors treated the data: Because only junctional sequences without quality scores were contained in the immunoSEQ output, filtering matching that applied to full-length reads could not be performed. Sequences were annotated with PyIR, a Python wrapper for IgBLAST v1.9, and V/J genes and CDR3 were assigned using IMGT germline references. Reads were filtered out if the reads had weak V/J assignments (E-value above 1e-6), no CDR3, stop codons, out-of-frame junctions, or ambiguous translated residues. V3J clonotypes were defined as sequences sharing an identical inferred V gene, J gene, and CDR3 amino acid sequence. The percentage overlap between two repertoires was calculated by dividing the number of shared unique clonotypes by the size of the smaller repertoire. Three approaches were used to assess repertoire richness: RTK rarefaction, the Chao1 estimator, and Recon v2.1 estimates of unobserved clonotypes. OLGA was used to compute generation probabilities for all TCRbeta clonotypes that the gDNA method yielded from several donors. TCRdb took over this immuneACCESS table, retaining in-frame rearrangements with V and J assigned. Such tables are incomplete; in checked studies, under half of the missing clones stem from an unresolved V gene, and the remainder is unexplained. V and J calls and clone size follow that table, whereas D and trimming were derived from the DNA. The sample records over 1.5 million clones, approximately 98% of which are singletons. The ten most abundant clones make up roughly 0.45% of the sample.

Rearrangement joined TRBV6-1 to TRBJ2-5; the D gene is possibly TRBD1 or TRBD2, with 5 bases matching each. Material: naive CD4+ T cells sorted from blood. This specimen's cell subset or site label, interpreted: CD45RA+ positively selected. This receptor was taken from a man aged 25-45 years in good health. The nucleotides read TGTGCCAGCAGTGAAGCTGGGGGAGTGAGGGAGACCCAGTACTTC. Translated, it gives CASSEAGGVRETQYF.